These 22 T cell receptor beta chains were all obtained from the same sample, sequenced in a study of blood T cell repertoires in COVID-19 (TCRdb year 2020). The library was produced with the immunoSEQ multiplex PCR assay. TCRdb took over this immuneACCESS table, retaining in-frame rearrangements with V and J assigned. Such tables are incomplete; in checked studies, under half of the missing clones stem from an unresolved V gene, and the remainder is unexplained. Within this sample are 98,000 or so clones, with more than 75% of them counted one time only. The ten biggest clones cover roughly a quarter of the sample. Sequences were obtained from peripheral blood. These receptors all come from a man in his fifties or sixties with acute or convalescent COVID-19.

This clone was seen only a few times. The chain couples TRBV19 to TRBJ2-7; no clear D. Germline V lookup: CDR1 LNHDA, CDR2 SQIVND (reference sequence). The V end lost 7 bases, the J end lost 5 bases, and 15 bases lay between the germline ends. The CDR3 length is 13 residues. The DNA for the CDR3 is TGTGCCAGTACCCCCGGTGGTGTCCACGAGCAGTACTTC. This sequence encodes CASTPGGVHEQYF.

The rearrangement joins TRBV2 to TRBJ2-7, with no clear D. CDR1 and CDR2 from the germline V gene are SNHLY and FYNNEI. The V and J ends lost 4 bases and 2 bases respectively, with 12 bases between them. CDR3 size: 14 residues. The CDR3 DNA is TGTGCCAGCAGTGCACAAGCGCCAACCTACGAGCAGTACTTC. Its translation: CASSAQAPTYEQYF.

The rearrangement joins TRBV6-5 to TRBJ2-7; D call uncertain. With 6 bases removed from V and 3 bases from J, the gap between germline ends came to 18 bases. Germline CDR1 MNHEY, CDR2 SVGAGI. The CDR3 extends over 15 amino acids. CDR3 loop: CASRRDILDNYEQYF. The CDR3 DNA reads TGTGCCAGCAGGAGAGACATCCTTGACAACTACGAGCAGTACTTC.

This chain links TRBV5-1 with TRBJ2-5, with D tentatively TRBD1 (5 bases). The CDR3 length is 15 residues. V was cut by 2 bases and J by 7 bases, with 18 bases left in between. The germline CDR1 and CDR2 sequences are SGHRS and YFSETQ. The CDR3 here is CASSFIDSRPGTQYF. In DNA form, the CDR3 reads TGCGCCAGCAGCTTCATTGACAGCCGACCGGGGACCCAGTACTTC. Supplemented by reference TRBV5-1 and TRBJ2-5, the full variable domain reads KAGVTQTPRYLIKTRGQQVTLSCSPISGHRSVSWYQQTPGQGLQFLFEYFSETQRNKGNFPGRFSGRQFSNSRSEMNVSTLELGDSALYLCASSFIDSRPGTQYFGPGTRLLVL.

The V call is TRBV10-1, the J call TRBJ2-1; no definite D call. Germline lookup yields CDR1 WNHNN and CDR2 SYGVQD (reference sequence). The CDR3 consists of 14 residues. Trimming removed 3 bases at V and 4 bases at J, with 10 bases between. CDR3 coding DNA: TGCGCCAGCAGTGACCGGAGTCGGTACAATGAGCAGTTCTTC. Its protein product is CASSDRSRYNEQFF.

The chain combines TRBV5-4 with TRBJ2-5, with a possible D match to TRBD2 (6 bases). Germline lookup yields CDR1 SGHNT and CDR2 YYREEE (reference sequence). V was pared by 4 bases and J by 2 bases, with 12 bases between. This CDR3 spans 14 amino acids. The CDR3 bases are TGTGCCAGCAGCGGGGGACTGGTACAAGAGACCCAGTACTTC. It is translated as CASSGGLVQETQYF.

The V and J genes are TRBV5-3 and TRBJ2-7; 7 nucleotides align to TRBD1. TRBV5-3 is placed among ORFs of uncertain function. J lost 1 base, V lost 5 bases, and 6 bases had no gene match. The CDR3 extends over 14 amino acids. CDR3 sequence (DNA): TGTGCCAGAAGACAACCGGACAGGTCCTACGAGCAGTACGTC. Protein sequence: CARRQPDRSYEQYV.

The chain recombines TRBV2 with TRBJ1-3; possible D gene TRBD1, 6 bases. The germline V and J ends were trimmed by 5 bases and 1 base, with 12 bases remaining between them. Germline V CDR1 and CDR2: SNHLY, FYNNEI. This CDR3 contains 15 residues. The CDR3 region is CASSRDTPSGNTIYF. The CDR3 DNA is TGTGCCAGCAGTCGGGACACACCTTCTGGAAACACCATATATTTT.

The chain is built from TRBV18 and TRBJ2-3; the match to TRBD2 covers 11 bases. Looked up from germline, CDR1 is KGHSH and CDR2 is LQKENI. V shed 2 bases and J 2 bases; nucleotides not matched to a gene: 12. The CDR3 runs 19 residues. The CDR3 nucleotides read TGTGCCAGCTCACCATCGCCTTCTACTAGCGGGAGCCTCACAGATACGCAGTATTTT. Its translation is CASSPSPSTSGSLTDTQYF.

In this sample, this clone turned up once. The chain joins TRBV10-3 to TRBJ1-1, with 10 bases matching TRBD1. Germline V gene lookup returns CDR1 ENHRY and CDR2 SYGVKD. This CDR3 spans 16 amino acids. J gave up 1 base and V 11 bases, and 13 bases lay outside the gene matches. The CDR3 region is CAPPAGTGVGNTEAFF. The CDR3 coding sequence is TGTGCCCCCCCCGCCGGGACAGGGGTAGGGAACACTGAAGCTTTCTTT.

The chain combines TRBV15 with TRBJ1-1; D not certain. Germline values: CDR1 LNHNV, CDR2 YYDKDF (reference sequence). V shed 0 bases and J shed 2 bases, with 10 bases lying between them. The CDR3 covers 15 residues. CDR3 DNA sequence: TGTGCCACCAGCAGAGATATCGGGGATAACACTGAAGCTTTCTTT. It yields the protein CATSRDIGDNTEAFF.

This clone occurred many times. The rearrangement joins TRBV19 to TRBJ1-5; no reliable D call. Trimming removed 7 bases at V and 4 bases at J, with 11 bases between. This CDR3 contains 13 residues. Germline CDR1 and CDR2: LNHDA and SQIVND (reference sequence). In nucleotides, the CDR3 is TGTGCCAGTAATATCGGGGTTAATCAGCCCCAGCATTTT. Encoded protein: CASNIGVNQPQHF.

V gene TRBV7-6 combines with J gene TRBJ1-1; D unclear. This CDR3 has 13 residues. V dropped 1 base and J dropped 6 bases, with 9 bases sitting between them. Germline CDR1 is SGHVS and CDR2 is FNYEAQ. The CDR3 spells CASSLGHGAEAFF. CDR3 DNA: TGTGCCAGCAGCTTAGGGCACGGGGCTGAAGCTTTCTTT.

This clone appeared a single time. The chain is built from TRBV9 and TRBJ1-1; possibly TRBD1 for D (6 bases). Germline CDR1 SGDLS, CDR2 YYNGEE. The V end was cut by 2 bases, the J end by 0 bases, with 14 bases between. The CDR3 consists of 16 residues. The CDR3 bases are TGTGCCAGCAGCGTCGGTTACGGACAGCTGAACACTGAAGCTTTCTTT. It is translated as CASSVGYGQLNTEAFF.

The chain links TRBV7-9 to TRBJ1-2, with 7 bases identical to TRBD1. Germline-derived CDR1 and CDR2 are SEHNR and FQNEAQ (reference sequence). The junction had 10 bases not matched to a gene; V was cut back by 5 bases and J by 4 bases. This CDR3 contains 15 residues. CDR3 sequence (DNA): TGTGCCAGCAGCCTACAGAGGGGGCTCGGCTATGGCTACACCTTC. Protein product: CASSLQRGLGYGYTF.

The chain has TRBV28 and TRBJ2-3, with a tentative D call TRBD1 (6 bases). The germline V and J ends were trimmed by 7 bases and 2 bases, with 13 bases remaining between them. The germline CDR1 and CDR2 sequences are MDHEN and SYDVKM. The CDR3 covers 14 residues. CDR3 coding DNA: TGTGCCAGCACTTCGGACAGATCCACAGATACGCAGTATTTT. Protein sequence: CASTSDRSTDTQYF.

V and J are TRBV2 and TRBJ1-2; D might be TRBD1 (6 bases). The CDR3 spans 14 residues. The V end lost 7 bases, the J end lost 4 bases, and 16 bases lay between the germline ends. The germline gives CDR1 SNHLY, CDR2 FYNNEI. CDR3 DNA: TGTGCCAGCATTTACAGGGTCCTTGTCTATGGCTACACCTTC. Its protein is CASIYRVLVYGYTF.

This sequence joins TRBV24-1 and TRBJ2-5; a weak D match, TRBD1 (6 bases). Trimming stripped 2 bases from V and 4 bases from J, with 7 bases between. The CDR3 is made up of 13 amino acids. Germline values: CDR1 KGHDR, CDR2 SFDVKD. CDR3 loop: CATSDSDRETQYF. CDR3 nucleotide sequence: TGTGCCACCAGTGATTCGGACAGAGAGACCCAGTACTTC.

This clone was recorded once. The rearrangement links TRBV5-4 to TRBJ1-6, with 8 bases aligning to TRBD1. Germline CDR1 and CDR2: SGHNT and YYREEE (reference sequence). CDR3 length: 14 amino acids. V was clipped by 7 bases and J by 7 bases; unmatched bases: 7. CDR3 amino acids: CASRPGGENSPLHF. The CDR3 nucleotides read TGTGCCAGCCGGCCAGGGGGCGAGAATTCACCCCTCCACTTT.

The chain recombines TRBV6-5 with TRBJ1-1; D perhaps matches TRBD1 (6 bases). Germline V CDR1 and CDR2: MNHEY, SVGAGI. The V end was cut by 4 bases, the J end by 1 base, with 7 bases between. The CDR3 contains 13 residues. The CDR3 reads CASSLQGNTEAFF. CDR3 in DNA: TGTGCCAGCAGTTTACAGGGGAACACTGAAGCTTTCTTT.

The rearrangement links TRBV28 to TRBJ1-2; tentatively, D is TRBD1 (5 bases). CDR1 MDHEN and CDR2 SYDVKM come from the germline V gene. This CDR3 comprises 15 residues. The V end lost 3 bases, the J end lost 2 bases, and 13 bases lay between the germline ends. CDR3 bases: TGTGCCAGCAGTTTGCTTGGGGCCTTCAACTATGGCTACACCTTC. This translates into CASSLLGAFNYGYTF.

The chain couples TRBV11-3 to TRBJ2-1, with 11 bases aligning to TRBD2. Trimming removed 5 bases from V and 4 bases from J; junction bases left unmatched: 16. CDR3 length: 19 residues. Germline CDR1 is SGHNT and CDR2 is YENEEA. The CDR3 sequence is CASSPRGGSLAGGYNEQFF. CDR3 in DNA: TGTGCCAGCAGCCCGAGAGGAGGGAGTCTAGCGGGAGGTTACAATGAGCAGTTCTTC.